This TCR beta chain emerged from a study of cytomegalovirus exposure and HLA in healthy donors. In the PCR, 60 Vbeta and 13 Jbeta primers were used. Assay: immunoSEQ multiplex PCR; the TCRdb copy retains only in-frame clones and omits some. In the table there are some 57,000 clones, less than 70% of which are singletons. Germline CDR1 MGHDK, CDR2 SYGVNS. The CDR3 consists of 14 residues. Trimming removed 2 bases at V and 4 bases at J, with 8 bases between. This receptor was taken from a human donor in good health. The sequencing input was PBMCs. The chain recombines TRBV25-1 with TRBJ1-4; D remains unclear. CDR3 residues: CASSEGAGNEKLFF. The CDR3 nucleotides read TGTGCCAGCAGTGAAGGCGCGGGTAATGAAAAACTGTTTTTT.